This T cell receptor beta chain was recovered during a study of blood T cell repertoires in COVID-19. In the study overall: Samples of COVID-19 (acute and convalescent) were obtained from the United States, Italy and Spain. PBMCs, B-cell-depleted T cells, or T cells provided the cDNA or gDNA that made up the material.

This clone has just one count. Original data processing: Amplification from reference gene primers served as the basis for estimated nucleated cell counts. Sequenced by immunoSEQ multiplex PCR; TCRdb stores in-frame clones only, minus some. That table gives V, J and clone size, and the DNA gave D and trimming. Among about 100,000 clones listed, about 77% were seen once. Trimming stripped 6 bases from V and 4 bases from J, with 21 bases between. The CDR3 totals 16 residues. CDR1 and CDR2 (germline): MNHEY, SMNVEV (reference sequence). This TCR was sampled from a woman aged 70-85 years with acute or convalescent COVID-19. The chain has TRBV27 and TRBJ1-1; D is unclear. Input material: peripheral blood. Here the CDR3 DNA reads TGTGCCAGCAGCTCCCTTGGAAGCCTTCAGGCCACTGAAGCTTTCTTT. This gives the protein CASSSLGSLQATEAFF.